The clone carrying this T cell receptor beta chain has a count of ten or more. Its antigen is not identified. This entry belongs to a study of identical twins. Study observations and caveats: Invariant MAIT and iNKT cells are populations that could partly confound zero-insertion analyses. The more abundant beta clonotypes in cord blood had fewer insertions, and memory repertoires did not show this. Out-of-frame alpha sequences common to twins exhibited an excess of low generation probability.

TCRdb reprocessed the 5' RACE reads with MiXCR, giving one entry per CDR3 protein. The sample records about 570,000 distinct CDR3 sequences, approximately 10% being singletons. This CDR3 comprises 14 residues. With 6 bases clipped from V and 3 bases from J, the junction kept 6 bases outside the gene matches. Another study also made use of these data, one on yellow fever vaccine responses in identical twins.

The chain links TRBV12-3 or TRBV12-4 to TRBJ2-7; 9 nucleotides match TRBD2. The sequenced material came from PBMCs. The sequence derives from a woman between 18 and 29 years old in good health. For the CDR3, the DNA is TGTGCCAGCAGGCCCGCTAGCGGGATCTACGAGCAGTACTTC. This encodes CASRPASGIYEQYF.